Each of the 6 T cell receptor beta chains below was sequenced from the same sample in a study of Ad26.COV2.S vaccination and SARS-CoV-2 variants. Stated treatment: 19 received Ad26.COV2.S at low or high dose, single or two shots; roughly five received placebo; per-sample allocation not given. On day 63 after the first injection, vaccine and placebo recipients gave samples. Assay: immunoSEQ multiplex PCR; the TCRdb copy retains only in-frame clones and omits some. Of 300,000 to 400,000 clones in the sample, around 86% were seen once. The specimen comprised peripheral blood, sampled in a trial of Ad26.COV2.S vaccine versus placebo. These receptor sequences come from a person aged 18-60 years who received the Ad26.COV2.S COVID-19 vaccine or a placebo.

The V and J genes are TRBV3-1 (or the pseudogene TRBV3-2) and TRBJ2-1; a weak D match, TRBD2 (5 bases). V lost 1 base and J lost 2, with 12 bases in between. The CDR3 runs to 16 residues. Germline V CDR1 and CDR2: LGHDT, YNNKEL (reference sequence). The CDR3 protein is CASSQGVGGTYNEQFF. The CDR3 region has the DNA TGTGCCAGCAGCCAAGGGGTAGGAGGAACCTACAATGAGCAGTTCTTC.

This sequence joins TRBV9 and TRBJ2-7, with a weak D call TRBD2 (6 bases). The CDR3 has 14 amino acids. V shed 4 bases and J shed 3 bases, with 14 bases lying between them. The germline V gene has CDR1 SGDLS and CDR2 YYNGEE. The CDR3 protein is CASSKGQGLYEQYF. CDR3 coding DNA: TGTGCCAGCAGCAAGGGTCAGGGACTCTACGAGCAGTACTTC.

Concerning this clone itself: The sample has other DNA sequences that encode this CDR3 too. Written as DNA, the CDR3 is TGTGCCTGGACGTCCTCTGGAAACACCATATATTTT. Translated, it gives CAWTSSGNTIYF. The genes are TRBV30 and TRBJ1-3, with D unclear. V shed 4 bases and J shed 0 bases, with 4 bases lying between them. CDR3 length: 12 amino acids. In germline, CDR1 is GTSNPN, CDR2 SVGIG (reference sequence).

V is TRBV10-3 and J is TRBJ1-5; the D gene is possibly TRBD1 (5 bases). Trimming left V 6 bases short and J 4 bases short, with 16 bases between. Germline CDR1 is ENHRY and CDR2 is SYGVKD. The CDR3 has 15 residues. CDR3 DNA: TGTGCCATCAGCAACGGGAGCGGGGCGAATCAGCCCCAGCATTTT. Protein product: CAISNGSGANQPQHF.

The J gene is TRBJ2-7, the V gene TRBV7-9; maybe TRBD2 (5 bases). Germline V lookup: CDR1 SEHNR, CDR2 FQNEAQ (reference sequence). The CDR3 loop spans 16 amino acids. Trimming shortened V by 2 bases and J by 2 bases, and 16 bases separated the two germline ends. CDR3 bases: TGTGCCAGCAGCTTAAACGTCCCGGGGAATACCTACGAGCAGTACTTC. Its translation is CASSLNVPGNTYEQYF.

This chain joins TRBV13 and TRBJ1-4; 7 bases map to TRBD1. There are 16 residues in the CDR3. CDR1 and CDR2 from the germline V gene are PRHDT and FYEKMQ (reference sequence). The trim removed 2 bases at V and 8 bases at J, leaving 11 bases unmatched. The CDR3 loop is CASSLSRGKEGEKLFF. The CDR3 bases are TGTGCCAGCAGCTTATCCAGGGGGAAAGAGGGAGAAAAACTGTTTTTT.